This T cell receptor (beta chain) was obtained from a study of shared clonotypes between healthy human individuals. Study-wide findings and caveats: The study sampled only blood, and tissue repertoires likely differ. Generation of non-shared clonotypes was less probable than generation of clonotypes shared by all four donors.

CDR1 is SQVTM and CDR2 is ANQGSEA in the germline V gene. CDR3 length: 14 amino acids. V lost 4 bases to trimming and J lost 1 base, with 11 bases between them. TCRdb's table, derived via immunoSEQ multiplex PCR, lists solely in-frame clones and lacks some. The sample carries around 600,000 clones, about 98% recorded once. Cells designated naive CD8 were CD45RO-negative and were positively selected for CCR7, with terminally differentiated effector memory CD45RA+ cells excluded. To note about this clone: Its antigen is not known.

The source is a man aged 25 to 40 in good health. The sample comprised naive CD8+ T cells sorted from blood. The chain carries TRBV29-1 and TRBJ2-1; D is unresolved. The CDR3 DNA sequence: TGCAGCGTTGTAGGTGGGCAGTCCTACAATGAGCAGTTCTTC. It is translated as CSVVGGQSYNEQFF.